Shown below are 15 T cell receptor beta chains from a single sample sequenced in a study of CXCR3-negative and CXCR3-positive naive CD8 T cells. Study-wide points: TRB CDR3 hydrophobicity was greater in CXCR3-positive naive cells than in CXCR3-negative naive cells.

Carrying UMI labels, the TRB cDNA libraries were prepared through 5' RACE. TCRdb re-called the 5' RACE reads; every CDR3 protein appears as one record, without DNA. Listed are about 120,000 distinct CDR3 sequences; approximately 0.4% falls within the top ten. These receptors' targets are unknown. The sample consisted of naive CXCR3+ CD8+ T cells from blood. Stated subset: CD45RO-CCR7+CD27+CD95- naive CD8+ T cells expressing CXCR3 (TNR3+). All receptors come from a human donor in good health. Some clones in this sample may be carry-over from other donors' samples.

The chain employs TRBV7-6 and TRBJ2-5; with no DNA, the TCRdb D assignment of TRBD1 cannot be verified. The germline CDR1 and CDR2 sequences are SGHVS and FNYEAQ. The CDR3 length is 16 residues. CDR3 residues: CASSLYGGGDQETQYF.

The gene calls are TRBV2 and TRBJ2-5; TCRdb calls TRBD1, which cannot be checked without DNA. Germline V lookup: CDR1 SNHLY, CDR2 FYNNEI. The CDR3 runs to 13 residues. The CDR3 sequence: CASSDRGGGTQYF.

This chain links TRBV5-1 with TRBJ2-2. The germline V gene encodes CDR1 SGHRS and CDR2 YFSETQ. CDR3 length equals 15 residues. CDR3 protein: CASSFSDVNTGELFF. The variable domain in full, with the rest retrieved from reference TRBV5-1 and TRBJ2-2, is KAGVTQTPRYLIKTRGQQVTLSCSPISGHRSVSWYQQTPGQGLQFLFEYFSETQRNKGNFPGRFSGRQFSNSRSEMNVSTLELGDSALYLCASSFSDVNTGELFFGEGSRLTVL.

V is TRBV7-6 and J is TRBJ2-5; TCRdb returns TRBD1, unconfirmable since there is no DNA. CDR1 and CDR2 from the germline V gene are SGHVS and FNYEAQ. This CDR3 is built from 14 residues. CDR3: CASSLTGQAAAQYF. The variable domain in full, completed from reference TRBV7-6 and TRBJ2-5, reads GAGVSQSPRYKVTKRGQDVALRCDPISGHVSLYWYRQALGQGPEFLTYFNYEAQQDKSGLPNDRFSAERPEGSISTLTIQRTEQRDSAMYRCASSLTGQAAAQYFGPGTRLLVL.

The chain links TRBV2 to TRBJ2-7; TCRdb selects TRBD1, and the lack of DNA leaves this call unchecked. This CDR3 is built from 12 residues. Looked up from germline, CDR1 is SNHLY and CDR2 is FYNNEI. CDR3 protein: CASSAGSPEVYF.

The genes are TRBV13 and TRBJ2-1. Per the germline V gene, CDR1 is PRHDT and CDR2 is FYEKMQ (reference sequence). The CDR3 totals 15 residues. CDR3 residues: CASSWGLNSYNEQFF.

The V call is TRBV29-1, the J call TRBJ2-1; TCRdb designates TRBD1, a call that cannot be tested without DNA. CDR1 and CDR2 from the germline V gene are SQVTM and ANQGSEA. CDR3 length: 15 amino acids. CDR3 in amino acids: CSVDFSGSPYNEQFF.

This CDR3 is CASVSLAGGVSGELFF. This chain connects TRBV27 to TRBJ2-2; there is no DNA to check the TCRdb D call of TRBD2. The CDR3 is 16 amino acids. Germline CDR1 reads MNHEY; CDR2 reads SMNVEV (reference sequence).

This chain links TRBV28 with TRBJ1-1. The CDR3 extends over 12 amino acids. Germline-derived CDR1 and CDR2 are MDHEN and SYDVKM. CDR3 amino acids: CASSLGSTEAFF.

The V gene is TRBV19, the J gene TRBJ2-1; the TCRdb call, TRBD1, lacks DNA for checking. The germline gives CDR1 LNHDA, CDR2 SQIVND (reference sequence). CDR3 length: 15 amino acids. The chain's CDR3 is CASSPAGGDYNEQFF.

The chain is built from TRBV6-2 or TRBV6-3 and TRBJ2-1. Per the germline V gene, CDR1 is MNHEY and CDR2 is SVGEGT. The CDR3 totals 13 residues. This chain's CDR3 is CASSLHWYNEQFF.

This chain connects TRBV5-6 to TRBJ1-1; as DNA is missing, the TRBD1 call by TCRdb cannot be tested. Germline values: CDR1 SGHDT, CDR2 YYEEEE. The CDR3 runs to 15 residues. CDR3: CASSYTTGSGTEAFF.

The rearrangement joins TRBV4-1 to TRBJ2-7; TCRdb returns TRBD2, unconfirmable since there is no DNA. The CDR3 is 14 amino acids. Germline V gives CDR1 MGHRA, CDR2 YSYEKL. CDR3 in amino acids: CASSPSGRGYEQYF.

The rearrangement joins TRBV27 to TRBJ2-7. Germline values: CDR1 MNHEY, CDR2 SMNVEV (reference sequence). The CDR3 sequence is 13 residues long. The CDR3 here is CASSLGSNYEQYF.

The V call is TRBV5-1, the J call TRBJ1-4. The CDR3 covers 15 residues. The germline V gene encodes CDR1 SGHRS and CDR2 YFSETQ. The CDR3 reads CASSDGLATNEKLFF.